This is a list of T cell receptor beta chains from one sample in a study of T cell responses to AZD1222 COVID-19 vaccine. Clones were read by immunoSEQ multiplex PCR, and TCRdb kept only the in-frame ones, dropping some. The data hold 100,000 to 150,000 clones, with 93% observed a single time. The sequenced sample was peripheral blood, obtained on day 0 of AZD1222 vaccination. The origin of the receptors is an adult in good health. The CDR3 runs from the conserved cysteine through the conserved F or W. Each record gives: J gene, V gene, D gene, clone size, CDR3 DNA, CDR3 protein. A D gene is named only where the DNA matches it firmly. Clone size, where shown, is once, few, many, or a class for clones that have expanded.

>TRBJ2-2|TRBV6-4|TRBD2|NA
TGTGCCAGCAGTGCTTTACCAGCGGGAGGTGGCACCGGGGAGCTGTTTTTT
CASSALPAGGGTGELFF
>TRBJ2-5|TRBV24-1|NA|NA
TGTGCCACCAGTGATAGAGCTTTTCAAGAGACCCAGTACTTC
CATSDRAFQETQYF
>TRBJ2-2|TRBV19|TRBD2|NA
TGTGCCAGTAGTATAGTTTCTAGCGGGGGTACCGGGGAGCTGTTTTTT
CASSIVSSGGTGELFF
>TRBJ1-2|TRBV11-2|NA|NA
TGTGCCAGCAGCTCTTATATACGGGGTGGGGTGGAAGGCTACACCTTC
CASSSYIRGGVEGYTF
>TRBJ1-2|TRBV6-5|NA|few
TGTGCCAGCAAGAGGGACGGATCTAACTATGGCTACACCTTC
CASKRDGSNYGYTF
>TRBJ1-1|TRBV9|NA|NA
TGTGCCAGCAGCGTAGGGGCGGCTAAGAACACTGAAGCTTTCTTT
CASSVGAAKNTEAFF
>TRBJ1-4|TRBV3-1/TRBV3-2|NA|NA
TGTGCCAGCAGCCAAGGACAGCCTAATGAAAAACTGTTTTTT
CASSQGQPNEKLFF
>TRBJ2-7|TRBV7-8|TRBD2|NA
TGTGCCAGCAGCTTGGTGCTAGCGGGGGGTTCCTACGAGCAGTACTTC
CASSLVLAGGSYEQYF
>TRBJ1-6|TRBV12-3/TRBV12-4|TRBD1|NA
TGTGCCAGCAGTTCGGACAGGGGATCACCCCTCCACTTT
CASSSDRGSPLHF
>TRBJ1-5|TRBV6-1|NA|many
TGTGCCAGCAGTGAAGCAGGGCATAGCAATCAGCCCCAGCATTTT
CASSEAGHSNQPQHF
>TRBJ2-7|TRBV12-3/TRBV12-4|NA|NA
TGTGCCAGCGGTAACCCCTACGAGCAGTACTTC
CASGNPYEQYF
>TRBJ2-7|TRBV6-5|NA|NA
TGTGCCAGCACGGACTTAGGCGAGCAGTACTTC
CASTDLGEQYF
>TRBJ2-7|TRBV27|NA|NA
TGTGCCAGCAGTCCGAACTTCCTAGCGCTTGTCACCTACGAGCAGTACTTC
CASSPNFLALVTYEQYF